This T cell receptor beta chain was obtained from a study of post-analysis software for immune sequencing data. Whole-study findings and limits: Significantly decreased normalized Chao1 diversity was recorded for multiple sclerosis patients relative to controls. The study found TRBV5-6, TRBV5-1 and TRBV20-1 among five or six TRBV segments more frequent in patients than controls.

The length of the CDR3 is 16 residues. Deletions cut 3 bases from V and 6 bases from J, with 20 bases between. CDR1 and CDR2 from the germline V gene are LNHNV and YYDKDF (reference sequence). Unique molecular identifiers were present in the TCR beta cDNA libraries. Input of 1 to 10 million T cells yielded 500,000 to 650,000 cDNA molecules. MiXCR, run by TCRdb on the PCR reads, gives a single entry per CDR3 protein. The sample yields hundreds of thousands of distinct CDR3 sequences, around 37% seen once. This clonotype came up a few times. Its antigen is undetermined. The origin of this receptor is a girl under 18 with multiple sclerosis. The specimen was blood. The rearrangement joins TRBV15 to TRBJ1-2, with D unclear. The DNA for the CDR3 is TGTGCCACCAGCAGGGACTTCACCAAAGACGGGGATGGCTACACCTTC. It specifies CATSRDFTKDGDGYTF.